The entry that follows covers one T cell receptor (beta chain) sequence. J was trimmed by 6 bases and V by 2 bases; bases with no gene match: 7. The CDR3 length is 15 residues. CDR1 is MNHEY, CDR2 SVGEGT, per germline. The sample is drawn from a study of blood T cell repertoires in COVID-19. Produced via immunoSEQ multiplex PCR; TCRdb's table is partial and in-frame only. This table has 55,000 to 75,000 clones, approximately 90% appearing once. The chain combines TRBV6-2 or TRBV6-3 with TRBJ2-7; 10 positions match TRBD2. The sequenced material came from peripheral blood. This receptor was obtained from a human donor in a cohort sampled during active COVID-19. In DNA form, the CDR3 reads TGTGCCAGCAGTTACGGTCCAGCGGGAGGGATCGAGCAGTACTTC. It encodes CASSYGPAGGIEQYF.